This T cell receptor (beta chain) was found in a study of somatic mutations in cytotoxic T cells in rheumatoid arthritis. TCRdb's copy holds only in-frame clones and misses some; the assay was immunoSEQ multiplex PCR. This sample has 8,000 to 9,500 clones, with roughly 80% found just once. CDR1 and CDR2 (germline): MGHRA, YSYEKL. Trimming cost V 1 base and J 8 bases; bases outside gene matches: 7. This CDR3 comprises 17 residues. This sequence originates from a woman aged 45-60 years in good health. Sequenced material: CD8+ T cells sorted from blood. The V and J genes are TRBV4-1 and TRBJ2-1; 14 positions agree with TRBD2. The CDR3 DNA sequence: TGCGCCAGCAGCCAAGGACTAGCGGGGGGGCTTGGGGATGAGCAGTTCTTC. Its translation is CASSQGLAGGLGDEQFF.